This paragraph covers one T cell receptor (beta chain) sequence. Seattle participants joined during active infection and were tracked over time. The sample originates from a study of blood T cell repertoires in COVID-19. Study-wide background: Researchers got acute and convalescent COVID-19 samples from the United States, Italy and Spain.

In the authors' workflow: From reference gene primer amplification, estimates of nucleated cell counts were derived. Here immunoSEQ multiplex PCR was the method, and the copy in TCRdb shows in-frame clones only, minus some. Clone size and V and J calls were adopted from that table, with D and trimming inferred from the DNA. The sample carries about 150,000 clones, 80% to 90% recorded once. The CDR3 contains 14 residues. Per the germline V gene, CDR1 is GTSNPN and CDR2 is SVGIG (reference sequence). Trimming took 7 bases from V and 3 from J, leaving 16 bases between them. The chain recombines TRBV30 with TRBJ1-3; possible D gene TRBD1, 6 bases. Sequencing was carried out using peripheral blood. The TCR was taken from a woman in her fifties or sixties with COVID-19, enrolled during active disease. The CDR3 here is CASPGEFGGNTIYF. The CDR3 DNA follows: TGTGCCTCCCCAGGGGAGTTCGGTGGAAACACCATATATTTT. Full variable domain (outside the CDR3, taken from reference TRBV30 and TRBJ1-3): SQTIHQWPATLVQPVGSPLSLECTVEGTSNPNLYWYRQAAGRGLQLLFYSVGIGQISSEVPQNLSASRPQDRQFILSSKKLLLSDSGFYLCASPGEFGGNTIYFGEGSWLTVV.